This TCR beta chain was sequenced during a study of blood T cell repertoires in COVID-19. Generated by immunoSEQ multiplex PCR, the TCRdb table keeps only in-frame clones and is missing some. The table has 57,000 or so clones, about 75% seen once; the top ten hold over 20%. This TCR was recovered from a man aged 45 to 65 with active or convalescent COVID-19. Sequencing was carried out using peripheral blood.

The CDR3 DNA is TGTGCCAGCAGCTTGACAGGGTCCGGTTCGGGCACAGATACGCAGTATTTT. It is translated as CASSLTGSGSGTDTQYF. The V and J genes are TRBV11-2 and TRBJ2-3, with TRBD1 matching over 7 bases. J gave up 1 base and V 3 bases, and 10 bases lay outside the gene matches. CDR3 length: 17 amino acids. The germline V gene encodes CDR1 SGHAT and CDR2 FQNNGV. The full variable domain, with the rest looked up from reference TRBV11-2 and TRBJ2-3, is EAGVAQSPRYKIIEKRQSVAFWCNPISGHATLYWYQQILGQGPKLLIQFQNNGVVDDSQLPKDRFSAERLKGVDSTLKIQPAKLEDSAVYLCASSLTGSGSGTDTQYFGPGTRLTVL.